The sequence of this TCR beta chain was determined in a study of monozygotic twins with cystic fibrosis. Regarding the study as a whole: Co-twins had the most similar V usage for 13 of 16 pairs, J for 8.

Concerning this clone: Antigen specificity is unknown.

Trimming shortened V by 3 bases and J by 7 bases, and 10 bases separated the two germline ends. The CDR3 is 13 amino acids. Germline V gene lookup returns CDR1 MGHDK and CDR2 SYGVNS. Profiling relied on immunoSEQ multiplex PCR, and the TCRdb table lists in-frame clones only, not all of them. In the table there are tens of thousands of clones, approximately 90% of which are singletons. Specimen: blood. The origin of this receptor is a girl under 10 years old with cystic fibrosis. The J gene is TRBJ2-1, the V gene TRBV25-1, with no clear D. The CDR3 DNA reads TGTGCCAGCAGTGATCCGAAGCAAAATGAGCAGTTCTTC. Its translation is CASSDPKQNEQFF.